The 27 T cell receptor beta chains presented below share a single source sample, sequenced in a study of cytomegalovirus exposure and HLA in healthy donors. 13 Jbeta primers and 60 Vbeta primers were used for the PCR. This table comes from immunoSEQ multiplex PCR, and its TCRdb copy is limited to in-frame clones, with some not included. The repertoire consists of 150,000 to 160,000 clones, with approximately 85% occurring once and the leading ten covering about 2.3%. The sample consisted of PBMCs. The receptors originated from a young woman in good health and CMV-seronegative.

This clone was counted a single time. This chain's CDR3 is CASRPRVISGGLGKLFF. For the CDR3, the DNA is TGTGCCAGCAGGCCGCGAGTAATTTCAGGGGGCTTAGGAAAACTGTTTTTT. V gene TRBV27 combines with J gene TRBJ1-4; 8 bases fit TRBD1. This CDR3 is built from 17 residues. Trimming took 6 bases from V and 10 from J; bases not matched to a gene: 19. CDR1 is MNHEY, CDR2 SMNVEV, per germline (reference sequence).

The rearrangement joins TRBV6-6 to TRBJ1-2; D unresolved. Trimming took off 2 bases at V and 0 bases at J, with 10 bases between the two ends. The germline V gene encodes CDR1 MNHNY and CDR2 SVGAGI (reference sequence). The CDR3 totals 15 residues. CDR3 DNA: TGTGCCAGCAGTTACCATGACATAGCTAACTATGGCTACACCTTC. It encodes CASSYHDIANYGYTF.

The rearrangement joins TRBV9 to TRBJ2-1; D may be TRBD2 (7 bases). In germline, CDR1 is SGDLS, CDR2 YYNGEE. Trimming left V 3 bases short and J 3 bases short, with 13 bases between. CDR3 length equals 15 residues. This chain's CDR3 is CASSEGEGVYNEQFF. As DNA, the CDR3 is TGTGCCAGCAGCGAGGGGGAGGGAGTCTACAATGAGCAGTTCTTC.

This chain links TRBV7-2 with TRBJ2-3; D is uncertain. V lost 2 bases to trimming and J lost 1 base, with 4 bases between them. CDR1 SGHTA and CDR2 FQGNSA come from the germline V gene. The CDR3 sequence is 13 residues long. In DNA form, the CDR3 reads TGTGCCAGCAGCTTATCGGGCACAGATACGCAGTATTTT. This encodes CASSLSGTDTQYF.

The chain combines TRBV28 with TRBJ2-2; 8 bases match TRBD2. This CDR3 is built from 16 residues. CDR1 and CDR2 from the germline V gene are MDHEN and SYDVKM. The V gene end was trimmed by 6 bases and the J gene end by 1 base; junction bases not matched to a gene: 7. The CDR3 nucleotides read TGTGCCAGCAGAACACGAACTAGCGGGAACACCGGGGAGCTGTTTTTT. Amino acid sequence: CASRTRTSGNTGELFF.

Points on this clone: One end of the junction is discordant with germline, which a read error may explain. This chain connects TRBV7-8 to TRBJ2-7; possible D gene TRBD2, 9 bases. The CDR3 consists of 15 residues. Germline CDR1 is SGHVS and CDR2 is FQNEAQ. The CDR3 DNA follows: TGTGCCAGCAGCCTAGCGGGACAGGTGAAAGCCGAGCAGTACTTC. Encoded protein: CASSLAGQVKAEQYF. The full variable domain, with the rest looked up from reference TRBV7-8 and TRBJ2-7, is GAGVSQSPRYKVAKRGQDVALRCDPISGHVSLFWYQQALGQGPEFLTYFQNEAQLDKSGLPSDRFFAERPEGSVSTLKIQRTQQEDSAVYLCASSLAGQVKAEQYFGPGTRLTVT.

This sequence joins TRBV29-1 and TRBJ2-5; the match to TRBD1 covers 8 bases. The CDR3 is 13 residues long. The germline V gene encodes CDR1 SQVTM and CDR2 ANQGSEA. The V and J ends lost 6 bases and 5 bases, in that order; junction bases with no gene match: 8. The CDR3 here is CSVGAGGWETQYF. The CDR3 coding sequence is TGCAGCGTAGGGGCAGGGGGCTGGGAGACCCAGTACTTC.

The chain uses TRBV4-2 and TRBJ2-2, with no clear D. V was clipped by 3 bases and J by 4 bases, with 12 bases between them. The CDR3 has 15 amino acids. The germline V gene encodes CDR1 LGHNA and CDR2 YNFKEQ. The CDR3 nucleotides read TGTGCCAGCAGCCACTCCATGGTGCGCACCGGGGAGCTGTTTTTT. It codes for CASSHSMVRTGELFF.

This chain links TRBV18 with TRBJ2-5; possibly TRBD1 for D (6 bases). Judging by the DNA end, TRBJ2-7 fits better; the J call may be wrong. CDR3 size: 15 residues. Germline CDR1 KGHSH, CDR2 LQKENI. CDR3 bases: TGTGCCAGCTCCCTAGGACAGTCGACAACCTACGAGCAGTACTTC. Its protein is CASSLGQSTTYEQYF.

The chain couples TRBV5-5 to TRBJ2-5; D remains ambiguous. The CDR3 totals 13 residues. CDR1 SGHKS and CDR2 YYEKEE come from the germline V gene (reference sequence). Between the trimmed V and J ends, which lost 1 base and 2 bases, there was a span of 6 bases. This chain's CDR3 is CASSLFSQETQYF. As DNA, the CDR3 is TGTGCCAGCAGCTTGTTTTCACAAGAGACCCAGTACTTC.

The V and J genes are TRBV9 and TRBJ2-1; 7 bases fit TRBD2. The CDR3 runs to 14 residues. V was pared by 6 bases and J by 7 bases, with 10 bases of the junction left unmatched. The germline V gene encodes CDR1 SGDLS and CDR2 YYNGEE. In DNA, the CDR3 is TGTGCCAGCACCGGGGGGACCCGTCGGAATGAGCAGTTCTTC. Protein: CASTGGTRRNEQFF.

The chain carries TRBV29-1 and TRBJ2-7; D may be TRBD2 (6 bases). Germline V lookup: CDR1 SQVTM, CDR2 ANQGSEA. Trimming left V 6 bases short and J 3 bases short, with 15 bases between. This CDR3 has 13 residues. CDR3 bases: TGCAGCGTCGGAGGGGTGCAGGGCTACGAGCAGTACTTC. Its translation: CSVGGVQGYEQYF.

The chain carries TRBV5-4 and TRBJ1-2, with 9 bases fitting TRBD1. Germline trimming cut 4 bases from V and 5 bases from J; bases unmatched to any gene: 6. The V gene's germline CDR1 is SGHNT and CDR2 YYREEE (reference sequence). The CDR3 covers 14 residues. The CDR3 loop reads CASSKGQGEYGYTF. The CDR3, as DNA: TGTGCCAGCAGCAAGGGACAGGGAGAGTATGGCTACACCTTC.

For this clone: At one end the junction does not follow the germline gene, possibly because of a read error. This sequence joins TRBV5-1 and TRBJ2-1; the match to TRBD1 covers 8 bases. Germline-derived CDR1 and CDR2 are SGHRS and YFSETQ. This CDR3 is built from 12 residues. DNA of the CDR3: TGCGCCAGCAGCGACACGACAGGGGATGTGGTCTTC. Its translation is CASSDTTGDVVF. The full variable domain, with the rest looked up from reference TRBV5-1 and TRBJ2-1, is KAGVTQTPRYLIKTRGQQVTLSCSPISGHRSVSWYQQTPGQGLQFLFEYFSETQRNKGNFPGRFSGRQFSNSRSEMNVSTLELGDSALYLCASSDTTGDVVFGPGTRLTVL.

The J gene is TRBJ2-5, the V gene TRBV5-1; D gene ambiguous. The CDR3 loop spans 13 amino acids. Germline V CDR1 and CDR2: SGHRS, YFSETQ. V lost 1 base to trimming and J lost 1 base, with 5 bases between them. CDR3 amino acids: CASSLTPQETQYF. The CDR3 DNA follows: TGCGCCAGCAGCTTGACTCCCCAAGAGACCCAGTACTTC.

This clone was found once. This rearrangement joins TRBV13 to TRBJ2-7; 11 bases are a match to TRBD2. From germline, CDR1 is PRHDT and CDR2 FYEKMQ (reference sequence). V shed 5 bases, J shed 4 bases, and the junction held 4 bases outside the gene matches. The CDR3 runs to 14 residues. Here the CDR3 reads CASSPSSGRYEQYF. For the CDR3, the DNA is TGTGCCAGCAGCCCCTCTAGCGGGAGGTACGAGCAGTACTTC.

V is TRBV27 and J is TRBJ2-1; 7 nucleotides line up with TRBD1. CDR3 length equals 15 residues. Germline V lookup: CDR1 MNHEY, CDR2 SMNVEV (reference sequence). The J segment lost 8 bases and the V segment lost 6 bases, leaving 13 bases of the junction unmatched. The CDR3 reads CASRLGTARPYEQFF. The CDR3, as DNA: TGTGCCAGCAGGCTCGGGACAGCACGTCCCTATGAGCAGTTCTTC.

J is TRBJ2-6 and V is TRBV10-3; the D gene is possibly TRBD2 (6 bases). V was pared by 6 bases and J by 4 bases, with 13 bases between. The CDR3 extends over 15 amino acids. In germline, CDR1 is ENHRY, CDR2 SYGVKD. The CDR3 DNA reads as TGTGCCATCAGGGGGACTGCCGCCGGGGCCAACGTCCTGACTTTC. Encoded protein: CAIRGTAAGANVLTF.

In nucleotides, the CDR3 is TGTGCCAGCAGCACCTACTACGAGCAGTACTTC. Its translation: CASSTYYEQYF. This rearrangement joins TRBV21-1 to TRBJ2-7; the table's D call of TRBD2 was not tested on the DNA. TRBV21-1 is deemed a pseudogene. This CDR3 contains 11 residues.

The CDR3 nucleotides read TGTGCCAGTCAACCCCGTGACAGGGGCTATGGCTACACCTTC. This translates into CASQPRDRGYGYTF. The chain has TRBV19 and TRBJ1-2; TRBD1 matches at 8 bases. The CDR3 has 14 residues. The J segment lost 4 bases and the V segment lost 8 bases, leaving 9 bases of the junction unmatched. Germline V gene data show CDR1 as LNHDA and CDR2 as SQIVND (reference sequence).

The rearrangement uses TRBV5-6 and TRBJ2-3, with D perhaps matching TRBD2 (6 bases). This CDR3 comprises 16 residues. Germline values: CDR1 SGHDT, CDR2 YYEEEE. V lost 4 bases and J lost 3, with 18 bases in between. The DNA for the CDR3 is TGTGCCAGCAGCCGGGGAGGTGGGTGGACGACAGATACGCAGTATTTT. It translates to CASSRGGGWTTDTQYF.

The chain uses TRBV7-2 and TRBJ1-3, with D possibly being TRBD1 (6 bases). The CDR3 sequence is 15 residues long. V lost 3 bases to trimming and J lost 1 base, with 10 bases between them. CDR1 SGHTA and CDR2 FQGNSA come from the germline V gene. The DNA of the CDR3 is TGTGCCAGCAGCTTTCACAGGGTTTCTGGAAACACCATATATTTT. Translating it yields CASSFHRVSGNTIYF.

The chain employs TRBV5-4 and TRBJ2-2; D is uncertain. Deletions cut 4 bases from V and 3 bases from J, with 7 bases between. The germline gives CDR1 SGHNT, CDR2 YYREEE (reference sequence). The CDR3 length is 13 residues. The CDR3 reads CASSHRDTGELFF. CDR3 sequence (DNA): TGTGCCAGCAGCCACAGAGACACCGGGGAGCTGTTTTTT.

This clone is a singleton in its sample. CDR3 protein: CASSMRGGGYTF. The CDR3 nucleotides are TGTGCCAGTAGTATGAGGGGAGGAGGCTACACCTTC. This chain uses TRBV19 with TRBJ1-2; perhaps TRBD1 as D (5 bases). The CDR3 extends over 12 amino acids. The V gene lost 3 bases and the J gene lost 8 bases, with 10 bases spanning the gap. CDR1 is LNHDA and CDR2 is SQIVND in the germline V gene (reference sequence).

V usage is TRBV9 and J usage is TRBJ2-1, with 7 positions matching TRBD2. This CDR3 is 16 amino acids long. Trimming removed 0 bases from V and 0 bases from J; junction bases left unmatched: 3. The germline CDR1 and CDR2 sequences are SGDLS and YYNGEE. The CDR3 nucleotides are TGTGCCAGCAGCGTAGGGGGGGGTGGCTCCTACAATGAGCAGTTCTTC. It is translated as CASSVGGGGSYNEQFF.

CDR3 region: CASSLQGRNTEAFF. CDR3 nucleotides: TGTGCCAGCAGTTTACAGGGAAGGAACACTGAAGCTTTCTTT. The V gene is TRBV27, the J gene TRBJ1-1; D is perhaps TRBD1 (5 bases). The CDR3 runs to 14 residues. Deletions cut 2 bases from V and 1 base from J, with 8 bases between. From germline, CDR1 is MNHEY and CDR2 SMNVEV (reference sequence).

The chain has TRBV28 and TRBJ2-2; tentatively, D is TRBD2 (5 bases). V was shortened by 4 bases and J by 0 bases, with 9 bases between the two germline ends. Germline values: CDR1 MDHEN, CDR2 SYDVKM. This CDR3 contains 15 residues. The DNA of the CDR3 is TGTGCCAGCAGTTCACGGGAAACGAACACCGGGGAGCTGTTTTTT. Its translation: CASSSRETNTGELFF.